The 30 T cell receptor beta chains below come from one sample, sequenced in a study of T cells in Graves' hyperthyroidism and ophthalmopathy. Regions amplified from RNA transcripts were the TCR beta CDR3 regions. In the first-round RT-PCR of the TCR CDR3, the HTBI primer set was used. TCRdb reanalysed the multiplex PCR reads using MiXCR and keeps one entry per CDR3 protein. The sample carries a few hundred thousand distinct CDR3 sequences, about a sixth recorded once. Source material: blood. The receptors originated from a woman under 30 with Graves' hyperthyroidism that later progressed to Graves' ophthalmopathy.

This clonotype was counted ten times or more. The chain has TRBV6-2 or TRBV6-3 and TRBJ2-1; 9 bases line up with TRBD2. Trimming at V came to 6 bases and at J to 6 bases, leaving 3 bases not matched to a gene. This CDR3 has 13 amino acids. CDR1 and CDR2 (germline): MNHEY, SVGEGT. The CDR3 is CASRQLAGNEQFF. The CDR3 region has the DNA TGTGCCAGCAGACAACTAGCGGGCAATGAGCAGTTCTTC.

V and J are TRBV20-1 and TRBJ2-7; D possibly corresponds to TRBD1 (5 bases). Per germline, CDR1 DFQATT and CDR2 SNEGSKA (reference sequence). V dropped 4 bases and J dropped 3 bases, with 7 bases sitting between them. This CDR3 is built from 11 residues. The CDR3 is CSANTGYEQYF. The CDR3 DNA follows: TGCAGTGCTAACACAGGCTACGAGCAGTACTTC.

This clonotype was observed a handful of times. This chain uses TRBV19 with TRBJ2-1, with 14 nucleotides matching TRBD2. This CDR3 spans 16 amino acids. From germline, CDR1 is LNHDA and CDR2 SQIVND (reference sequence). V shed 4 bases, J shed 9 bases, and the junction held 8 bases outside the gene matches. CDR3 protein: CASSRTGTSGSVEQFF. DNA of the CDR3: TGTGCCAGTAGTAGGACCGGGACTAGCGGGAGTGTTGAGCAGTTCTTC.

This clonotype appeared many times. The V call is TRBV11-2, the J call TRBJ2-7, with 7 bases lining up with TRBD1. The CDR3 runs 14 residues. The ends lost 2 bases at V and 2 bases at J; junction bases unmatched: 3. Germline V gene lookup returns CDR1 SGHAT and CDR2 FQNNGV. CDR3 amino acids: CASSLQGQTYEQYF. The CDR3 DNA follows: TGTGCCAGCAGCTTACAGGGACAGACCTACGAGCAGTACTTC.

This clonotype has a handful of counts. The J gene is TRBJ2-1, the V gene TRBV6-1, with a possible D match to TRBD1 (7 bases). The CDR3 has 14 residues. Germline V lookup: CDR1 MNHNS, CDR2 SASEGT. V was pared by 5 bases and J by 6 bases, with 14 bases between. The CDR3 reads CASSYARGVNEQFF. Here the CDR3 DNA reads TGTGCCAGCAGTTATGCCAGGGGGGTCAATGAGCAGTTCTTC.

This clonotype occurred many times. The chain links TRBV28 to TRBJ1-1; unclear D gene. V was clipped by 4 bases and J by 1 base, with 7 bases between them. CDR1 and CDR2 (germline): MDHEN, SYDVKM. The CDR3 consists of 13 residues. DNA of the CDR3: TGTGCCAGCAGTTGGACGGAGAACACTGAAGCTTTCTTT. Translating gives CASSWTENTEAFF. Complete variable domain (other parts from reference TRBV28 and TRBJ1-1): DVKVTQSSRYLVKRTGEKVFLECVQDMDHENMFWYRQDPGLGLRLIYFSYDVKMKEKGDIPEGYSVSREKKERFSLILESASTNQTSMYLCASSWTENTEAFFGQGTRLTVV.

This clonotype was counted between two and nine times. The V gene is TRBV30, the J gene TRBJ2-7; 7 bases are a match to TRBD1. Per the germline V gene, CDR1 is GTSNPN and CDR2 is SVGIG (reference sequence). The CDR3 has 13 amino acids. Germline trimming cut 2 bases from V and 3 bases from J; bases unmatched to any gene: 4. The DNA of the CDR3 is TGTGCCTGGAGTAAGGACAGGAGCTACGAGCAGTACTTC. Amino acid sequence: CAWSKDRSYEQYF.

In this sample, this clonotype turned up many times. The chain employs TRBV24-1 and TRBJ2-5, with a tentative D call TRBD1 (6 bases). The CDR3 has 16 residues. Germline lookup yields CDR1 KGHDR and CDR2 SFDVKD. Trimming removed 0 bases at V and 5 bases at J, with 15 bases between. CDR3 DNA sequence: TGTGCCACCAGTGATTTGTACAGGGAACCCCCGGAGACCCAGTACTTC. It specifies CATSDLYREPPETQYF.

Details on this clonotype: An end of the junction differs from the germline gene, which may be a read error. J is TRBJ2-1 and V is TRBV3-1; 7 bases align to TRBD2. The CDR3 has 15 residues. Germline CDR1 is LGHDT and CDR2 is YNNKEL (reference sequence). In nucleotides, the CDR3 is TGTACCAGCAGCCAAGGTGGGGGGGCCTACAATGAGCAGTTCTTC. Translated, it gives CTSSQGGGAYNEQFF.

The chain combines TRBV14 with TRBJ1-3; D is uncertain. CDR1 is SGHDN, CDR2 FVKESK, per germline. This CDR3 has 16 residues. Trimming removed 4 bases at V and 1 base at J, with 14 bases between. Here the CDR3 reads CASSPGQRVSGNTIYF. CDR3 sequence (DNA): TGTGCCAGCAGCCCCGGGCAGAGAGTATCTGGAAACACCATATATTTT.

V and J are TRBV20-1 and TRBJ2-1; D perhaps matches TRBD2 (6 bases). The germline V gene encodes CDR1 DFQATT and CDR2 SNEGSKA (reference sequence). V was trimmed by 0 bases and J by 4 bases, leaving 16 bases between them. This CDR3 region has 16 residues. The CDR3 DNA sequence: TGCAGTGCTAGAGACCTAGGAGGGCCGGGGTACAATGAGCAGTTCTTC. Translation gives CSARDLGGPGYNEQFF.

There are many counts of this clonotype. V is TRBV7-9 and J is TRBJ2-3; D call uncertain. In germline, CDR1 is SEHNR, CDR2 FQNEAQ (reference sequence). The CDR3 covers 13 residues. Deletions cut 8 bases from V and 4 bases from J, with 13 bases between. In DNA form, the CDR3 reads TGTGCCAGCCGCCGTCCGGACGCAGATACGCAGTATTTT. This codes for CASRRPDADTQYF. The whole variable domain, filled in from reference TRBV7-9 and TRBJ2-3, reads DTGVSQNPRHKITKRGQNVTFRCDPISEHNRLYWYRQTLGQGPEFLTYFQNEAQLEKSRLLSDRFSAERPKGSFSTLEIQRTEQGDSAMYLCASRRPDADTQYFGPGTRLTVL.

This clonotype was seen a single time. This chain links TRBV6-2 or TRBV6-3 with TRBJ1-1; 8 bases line up with TRBD1. J gave up 10 bases and V 4 bases, and 2 bases lay outside the gene matches. The CDR3 loop spans 11 amino acids. CDR1 and CDR2 (germline): MNHEY, SVGEGT. The CDR3 nucleotides are TGTGCCAGCAGTTCCAGGGGGCTAGCTTTCTTT. It is translated as CASSSRGLAFF.

This clonotype has a count of ten or more. This chain uses TRBV6-6 with TRBJ2-3, with unresolved D. The CDR3 loop spans 14 amino acids. Deletions cut 2 bases from V and 6 bases from J, with 12 bases between. The germline CDR1 and CDR2 sequences are MNHNY and SVGAGI (reference sequence). CDR3 in amino acids: CASSYGRGWDTQYF. The CDR3 region has the DNA TGTGCCAGCAGTTACGGGCGAGGTTGGGATACGCAGTATTTT.

This clonotype was detected ten times or more. CDR3 in DNA: TGTGCCAGCAGCTTCCAAGAGACCCAGTACTTC. It yields the protein CASSFQETQYF. The chain carries TRBV11-2 and TRBJ2-5; D gene uncertain. Trimming stripped 3 bases from V and 1 base from J, with 0 bases between. Germline V gives CDR1 SGHAT, CDR2 FQNNGV. There are 11 residues in the CDR3.

Concerning this clonotype itself: This clone may be a read error of a much larger clone one base away. The chain carries TRBV12-3 or TRBV12-4 and TRBJ2-1; D uncertain. The CDR3 totals 14 residues. CDR3 nucleotides: TGTGCCAGCAGTGGGCTGGACCGTTACAATGAGCAGCTCTTC. As protein: CASSGLDRYNEQLF.

The table lists this clonotype with many counts. The chain combines TRBV7-6 with TRBJ2-3; D is perhaps TRBD1 (6 bases). CDR3 length equals 14 residues. Germline assignment: CDR1 SGHVS and CDR2 FNYEAQ. Trimming took off 5 bases at V and 1 base at J, with 10 bases between the two ends. The CDR3 protein is CASSPEGGTDTQYF. In DNA form, the CDR3 reads TGTGCCAGCAGCCCTGAGGGGGGCACAGATACGCAGTATTTT.

This clonotype was counted at least ten times. This chain joins TRBV20-1 and TRBJ1-5, with a tentative D call TRBD1 (6 bases). V was cut by 5 bases and J by 5 bases, with 16 bases left in between. The germline V gene encodes CDR1 DFQATT and CDR2 SNEGSKA (reference sequence). The CDR3 covers 14 residues. The CDR3 DNA follows: TGCAGTGCTGCACAGGGAGCGACAGATCAGCCCCAGCATTTT. The encoded protein is CSAAQGATDQPQHF.

This clonotype was seen ten or more times. This rearrangement joins TRBV12-3 or TRBV12-4 to TRBJ2-1; 10 bases fit TRBD2. The CDR3 totals 16 residues. Germline trimming cut 5 bases from V and 7 bases from J; bases unmatched to any gene: 11. CDR3 nucleotides: TGTGCCAGCAGTCTCGAAGCGGGAGGGTTTACAAATGAGCAGTTCTTC. This gives the protein CASSLEAGGFTNEQFF.

This clonotype appeared a few times. The CDR3 region is CASREKYRPGSDTQYF. DNA for the CDR3: TGTGCCAGCAGGGAGAAGTACAGACCTGGGTCAGATACGCAGTATTTT. The V and J genes are TRBV6-1 and TRBJ2-3; no clear D. CDR1 and CDR2 from the germline V gene are MNHNS and SASEGT. The CDR3 has 16 residues. Trimming shortened V by 6 bases and J by 4 bases, and 20 bases separated the two germline ends.

This clonotype was picked up a small number of times. The chain is built from TRBV7-9 and TRBJ2-3; D is undetermined. The CDR3 runs to 13 residues. The germline V and J ends were trimmed by 7 bases and 1 base, with 9 bases remaining between them. The germline V gene has CDR1 SEHNR and CDR2 FQNEAQ (reference sequence). For the CDR3, the DNA is TGTGCCAGCACCCCGGCCCGCACAGATACGCAGTATTTT. The encoded protein is CASTPARTDTQYF.

This clonotype was counted only a few times. The gene calls are TRBV29-1 and TRBJ2-7, with 7 nucleotides matching TRBD1. Germline CDR1 SQVTM, CDR2 ANQGSEA. This CDR3 has 11 amino acids. V dropped 5 bases and J dropped 4; count of bases not matched to a gene: 2. This CDR3 is CSVRDSYEQYF. The CDR3 DNA is TGCAGCGTTAGGGACAGTTACGAGCAGTACTTC.

This clonotype showed up many times. This rearrangement joins TRBV27 to TRBJ2-3, with D possibly TRBD2 on 5 matching bases. From germline, CDR1 is MNHEY and CDR2 SMNVEV (reference sequence). V gave up 5 bases and J gave up 2 bases, with 20 bases separating them. The CDR3 is 17 residues long. CDR3 region: CASSRHLAGLDTDTQYF. The DNA for the CDR3 is TGTGCCAGCAGTCGACACCTCGCAGGACTGGACACAGATACGCAGTATTTT.

This rearrangement joins TRBV18 to TRBJ1-1; D not resolved. V was pared by 3 bases and J by 1 base, with 21 bases between. The CDR3 is made up of 18 amino acids. Germline V gene lookup returns CDR1 KGHSH and CDR2 LQKENI. DNA of the CDR3: TGTGCCAGCTCACCTTTCATCCGGTCCGGGCAGCCGAACACTGAAGCTTTCTTT. The encoded protein is CASSPFIRSGQPNTEAFF.

In its sample, this clonotype was seen many times. V and J are TRBV2 and TRBJ2-5; D gene uncertain. The V gene lost 1 base and the J gene lost 0 bases, with 6 bases spanning the gap. This CDR3 comprises 14 residues. Germline CDR1 is SNHLY and CDR2 is FYNNEI. CDR3 nucleotide sequence: TGTGCCAGCAGTGAAGGACCAGACCAAGAGACCCAGTACTTC. Translating gives CASSEGPDQETQYF.

This clonotype has only a few counts. In nucleotides, the CDR3 is TGCGCCAGCAGCTTGGACCTAAACACAGGACCTTACGAGCAGTACTTC. It yields the protein CASSLDLNTGPYEQYF. The rearrangement uses TRBV5-1 and TRBJ2-7; D might be TRBD1 (5 bases). The germline V gene has CDR1 SGHRS and CDR2 YFSETQ. The CDR3 has 16 amino acids. Trimming pared 0 bases from V and 4 bases from J, leaving 17 bases between.

This clonotype was recorded many times. Written as DNA, the CDR3 is TGTGCCAGCAGCCACCACCCCCTTGAGGTTAACACAGATACGCAGTATTTT. It yields the protein CASSHHPLEVNTDTQYF. The chain uses TRBV7-9 and TRBJ2-3; D is uncertain. With 5 bases removed from V and 2 bases from J, the gap between germline ends came to 20 bases. This CDR3 contains 17 residues. Germline CDR1 SEHNR, CDR2 FQNEAQ (reference sequence).

At least ten counts were recorded for this clonotype. The chain combines TRBV5-5 with TRBJ2-5; D is ambiguous. V gave up 0 bases and J gave up 2 bases, with 8 bases separating them. The CDR3 totals 14 residues. Germline-derived CDR1 and CDR2 are SGHKS and YYEKEE (reference sequence). The CDR3 DNA follows: TGTGCCAGCAGCTTGGACCCCCTTCAAGAGACCCAGTACTTC. This gives the protein CASSLDPLQETQYF.

This clonotype was recorded many times. The chain uses TRBV7-2 and TRBJ2-7; TRBD1 agrees at 8 bases. The CDR3 extends over 15 amino acids. Unmatched junction bases numbered 10, after V lost 5 bases and J lost 4 bases. CDR1 SGHTA and CDR2 FQGNSA come from the germline V gene. CDR3 coding DNA: TGTGCCAGCAGCCGGTTCGGCAGGGGGCAATACGAGCAGTACTTC. Translating it yields CASSRFGRGQYEQYF.

V gene TRBV27 combines with J gene TRBJ2-2; 7 bases align to TRBD1. Losses at the gene ends were 0 bases for V and 6 bases for J; bases not matched to a gene: 4. This CDR3 is built from 15 residues. Germline V lookup: CDR1 MNHEY, CDR2 SMNVEV (reference sequence). This CDR3 is CASSLSATGPGELFF. The CDR3 DNA follows: TGTGCCAGCAGTTTATCGGCGACAGGGCCCGGGGAGCTGTTTTTT.